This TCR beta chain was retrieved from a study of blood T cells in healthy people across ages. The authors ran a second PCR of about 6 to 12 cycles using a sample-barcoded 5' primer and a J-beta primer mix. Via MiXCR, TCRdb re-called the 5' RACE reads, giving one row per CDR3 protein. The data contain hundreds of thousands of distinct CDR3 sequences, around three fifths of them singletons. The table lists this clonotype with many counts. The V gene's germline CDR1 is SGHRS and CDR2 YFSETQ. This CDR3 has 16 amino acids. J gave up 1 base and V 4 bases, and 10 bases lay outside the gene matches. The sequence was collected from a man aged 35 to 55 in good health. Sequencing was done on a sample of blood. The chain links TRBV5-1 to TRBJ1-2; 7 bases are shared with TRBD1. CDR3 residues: CASSPGGQANNYGYTF. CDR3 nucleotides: TGCGCCAGCAGCCCTGGAGGACAGGCGAATAACTATGGCTACACCTTC. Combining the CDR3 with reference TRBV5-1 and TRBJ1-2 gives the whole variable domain KAGVTQTPRYLIKTRGQQVTLSCSPISGHRSVSWYQQTPGQGLQFLFEYFSETQRNKGNFPGRFSGRQFSNSRSEMNVSTLELGDSALYLCASSPGGQANNYGYTFGSGTRLTVV.